This T cell receptor beta chain was observed in a study of T cells in Graves' hyperthyroidism and ophthalmopathy. On the study more broadly: Peripheral blood was acquired at first diagnosis, ahead of any therapy whatsoever.

This clonotype occurred a few times. Its antigen remains unknown. Per germline, CDR1 SGHTA and CDR2 FQGNSA. CDR3 length: 13 residues. Trimming stripped 8 bases from V and 7 bases from J, with 12 bases between. Study results and caveats: Most thyroid clonotypes expanded above 0.001 appeared in blood too. By a 13 V-J model, ophthalmopathy was set apart from stable hyperthyroidism.

Amplification yielded TCR beta CDR3 regions, with RNA transcripts as the source. With the HTBI primer set, the TCR CDR3 went through a first round of RT-PCR. TCRdb re-derived calls from the multiplex PCR reads in MiXCR, one entry per CDR3 protein. The table has 550,000 to 800,000 distinct CDR3 sequences, approximately 15% seen once. This receptor was identified in a man aged 50 to 60 with Graves' hyperthyroidism. The V call is TRBV7-2, the J call TRBJ1-6, with D unresolved. The sample was blood. CDR3: CASLGGGNSPLHF. The CDR3 DNA reads TGTGCCAGCCTAGGCGGCGGGAATTCACCCCTCCACTTT.